This TCR beta chain was recorded in a study of blood T cell repertoires in COVID-19. The wider study: The cDNA or gDNA used as material had been derived from T cells, B-cell-depleted T cells, or PBMCs.

The table came from immunoSEQ multiplex PCR; TCRdb's copy has only in-frame clones and leaves some out. Seen here are a few hundred thousand clones, 88% observed once, and the top ten hold more than 0.95%. Cohort 3 recovery required two negative PCRs, clearance, or symptom resolution. With 5 bases removed from V and 3 bases from J, the gap between germline ends came to 11 bases. Germline V lookup: CDR1 LNHDA, CDR2 SQIVND (reference sequence). The CDR3 has 14 residues. This chain uses TRBV19 with TRBJ1-5, with D unclear. Sequencing used PBMCs or T cells enriched from blood (not recorded which). This clonotype was obtained from a woman aged 18-29 years who had recovered from COVID-19. CDR3 sequence: CASSDSNDNQPQHF. For the CDR3, the DNA is TGTGCCAGTAGTGATAGTAACGACAATCAGCCCCAGCATTTT.